What follows is one T cell receptor (beta chain) and its context. These data are taken from a study of blood T cell repertoires in COVID-19. As for the study in general: Acute-phase and convalescent COVID-19 samples originated in the United States, Italy and Spain. T cells, B-cell-depleted T cells, or PBMCs provided the cDNA or gDNA that served as material.

V was clipped by 6 bases and J by 0 bases, with 23 bases between them. Germline values: CDR1 LNHDA, CDR2 SQIVND (reference sequence). The CDR3 extends over 18 amino acids. The authors' processing: Amplification from reference gene primers served as the basis for estimated nucleated cell counts. The data were produced by immunoSEQ multiplex PCR, yet TCRdb's version contains in-frame clones alone and is incomplete. Clone size and the V and J calls come from that table; the DNA yielded D and trimming. The sample contains 100,000 or so clones, approximately 72% of which appear only once. The sequence was collected from a woman between 65 and 79 years old with acute or convalescent COVID-19. Sequencing was carried out using peripheral blood. The rearrangement links TRBV19 to TRBJ1-1, with TRBD1 as a possible D gene (5 bases). CDR3 residues: CASRGMTVLGQLNTEAFF. The CDR3 DNA reads as TGTGCCAGTAGGGGGATGACAGTTCTAGGGCAGTTGAACACTGAAGCTTTCTTT.